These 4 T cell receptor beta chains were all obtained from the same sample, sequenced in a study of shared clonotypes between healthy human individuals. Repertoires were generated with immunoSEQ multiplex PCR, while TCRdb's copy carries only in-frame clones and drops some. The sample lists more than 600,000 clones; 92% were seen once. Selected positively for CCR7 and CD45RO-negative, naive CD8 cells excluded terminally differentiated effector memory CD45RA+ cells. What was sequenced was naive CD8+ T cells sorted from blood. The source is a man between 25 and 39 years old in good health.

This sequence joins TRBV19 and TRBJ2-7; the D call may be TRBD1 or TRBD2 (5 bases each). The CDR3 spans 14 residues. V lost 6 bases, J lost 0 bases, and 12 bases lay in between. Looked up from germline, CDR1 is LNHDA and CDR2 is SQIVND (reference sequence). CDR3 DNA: TGTGCCAGTAGCCCTGGGGACGGCTCCTACGAGCAGTACTTC. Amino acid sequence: CASSPGDGSYEQYF.

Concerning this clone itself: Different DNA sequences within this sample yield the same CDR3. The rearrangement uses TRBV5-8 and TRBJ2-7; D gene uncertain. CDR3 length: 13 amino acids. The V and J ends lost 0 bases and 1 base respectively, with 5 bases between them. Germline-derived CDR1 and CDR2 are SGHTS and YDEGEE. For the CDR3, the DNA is TGTGCCAGCAGCTTGGTTGGGTCCTACGAGCAGTACTTC. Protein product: CASSLVGSYEQYF.

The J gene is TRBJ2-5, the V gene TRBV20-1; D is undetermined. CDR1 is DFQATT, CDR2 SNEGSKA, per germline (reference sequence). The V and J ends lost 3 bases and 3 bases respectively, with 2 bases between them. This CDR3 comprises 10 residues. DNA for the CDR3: TGCAGTGCTAGGAAAGAGACCCAGTACTTC. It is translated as CSARKETQYF.

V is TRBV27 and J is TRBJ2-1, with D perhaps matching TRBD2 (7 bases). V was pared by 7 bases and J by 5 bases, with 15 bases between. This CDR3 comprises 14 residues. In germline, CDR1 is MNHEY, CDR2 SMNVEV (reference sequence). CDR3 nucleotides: TGTGCCAGCACGGGGGGCGGGGCCAACAATGAGCAGTTCTTC. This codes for CASTGGGANNEQFF.